These 29 T cell receptor beta chains share one sample of origin, sequenced in a study of follicular helper T cells after annual influenza vaccination. The data were produced by immunoSEQ multiplex PCR, yet TCRdb's version contains in-frame clones alone and is incomplete. The sample contains fewer than 7,500 clones, 85% of which appear only once. Time point indicated: 2015-2016 season, pre-vaccination. Sequencing used CXCR5+ CD38- circulating T follicular helper cells from blood, obtained on the day of influenza vaccination. Specified subset: circulating Tfh, non-naive CD4+CXCR5+PD-1+ (ICOS+CD38+ or ICOS-CD38-). All receptors come from an adult who received the influenza vaccine.

This chain uses TRBV28 with TRBJ2-1; a weak D match, TRBD2 (7 bases). The CDR3 is 14 residues long. Germline assignment: CDR1 MDHEN and CDR2 SYDVKM. Trimming cost V 6 bases and J 6 bases, with 15 bases left between them. The CDR3 region has the DNA TGTGCCAGCAGGGGGGCGGGAGCCTTCAATGAGCAGTTCTTC. This codes for CASRGAGAFNEQFF.

The chain employs TRBV7-9 and TRBJ1-1; TRBD1 is a possible D gene (6 bases). This CDR3 comprises 16 residues. Germline V CDR1 and CDR2: SEHNR, FQNEAQ (reference sequence). The ends were cut back, 4 bases at V and 0 bases at J, with 15 bases in the middle. CDR3 sequence: CASSSGPGQMNTEAFF. CDR3 in DNA: TGTGCCAGCAGCTCCGGCCCCGGACAGATGAACACTGAAGCTTTCTTT. Complete variable domain (other parts from reference TRBV7-9 and TRBJ1-1): DTGVSQNPRHKITKRGQNVTFRCDPISEHNRLYWYRQTLGQGPEFLTYFQNEAQLEKSRLLSDRFSAERPKGSFSTLEIQRTEQGDSAMYLCASSSGPGQMNTEAFFGQGTRLTVV.

The V gene is TRBV4-3, the J gene TRBJ1-1; 8 bases are shared with TRBD1. The CDR3 length is 15 residues. The trim removed 3 bases at V and 4 bases at J, leaving 7 bases unmatched. The germline V gene encodes CDR1 LGHNA and CDR2 YSLEER. CDR3 region: CASSQLIDRGTEAFF. The CDR3 nucleotides read TGCGCCAGCAGCCAGCTGATTGACAGGGGCACTGAAGCTTTCTTT.

J is TRBJ1-2 and V is TRBV25-1; possible D gene TRBD1, 6 bases. Germline V lookup: CDR1 MGHDK, CDR2 SYGVNS. The CDR3 sequence is 15 residues long. The V end lost 0 bases, the J end lost 8 bases, and 16 bases lay between the germline ends. The CDR3 sequence: CASSEYGGRAGGYTF. DNA for the CDR3: TGTGCCAGCAGTGAATATGGGGGCAGGGCGGGGGGCTACACCTTC.

This chain links TRBV6-5 with TRBJ1-1; D is unclear. The CDR3 consists of 15 residues. Germline values: CDR1 MNHEY, CDR2 SVGAGI. V was trimmed by 5 bases and J by 1 base, leaving 14 bases between them. The CDR3 loop is CASSPEVRKNTEAFF. In DNA form, the CDR3 reads TGTGCCAGCAGTCCAGAAGTACGAAAGAACACTGAAGCTTTCTTT.

This clone was observed a few times. V is TRBV7-9 and J is TRBJ1-5, with no clear D. The CDR3 contains 12 residues. The germline CDR1 and CDR2 sequences are SEHNR and FQNEAQ (reference sequence). V lost 1 base and J 3 bases, leaving 1 base between the germline ends. The DNA for the CDR3 is TGTGCCAGCAGCTTAGACAATCAGCCCCAGCATTTT. It yields the protein CASSLDNQPQHF.

The gene calls are TRBV29-1 and TRBJ1-2; 8 bases fit TRBD1. The J segment lost 3 bases and the V segment lost 5 bases, leaving 8 bases of the junction unmatched. This CDR3 region has 14 residues. Germline V CDR1 and CDR2: SQVTM, ANQGSEA. CDR3 in amino acids: CSVRPGQGDYGYTF. The CDR3 DNA reads TGCAGCGTTCGCCCCGGACAGGGAGACTATGGCTACACCTTC. Based on the CDR3 plus reference TRBV29-1 and TRBJ1-2, the full variable domain is SAVISQKPSRDICQRGTSLTIQCQVDSQVTMMFWYRQQPGQSLTLIATANQGSEATYESGFVIDKFPISRPNLTFSTLTVSNMSPEDSSIYLCSVRPGQGDYGYTFGSGTRLTVV.

This chain links TRBV19 with TRBJ2-5; TRBD1 aligns across 9 bases. CDR1 LNHDA and CDR2 SQIVND come from the germline V gene (reference sequence). V was clipped by 6 bases and J by 1 base; unmatched bases: 6. The CDR3 is 15 residues long. CDR3 sequence (DNA): TGTGCCAGTAGCGCGGGACAGGGTTTCCAAGAGACCCAGTACTTC. It encodes CASSAGQGFQETQYF.

The gene calls are TRBV4-1 and TRBJ2-1; D gene ambiguous. The CDR3 contains 18 residues. Germline lookup yields CDR1 MGHRA and CDR2 YSYEKL. Trimming cost V 2 bases and J 2 bases, with 19 bases left between them. CDR3 region: CASSQKDAARLTYNEQFF. The CDR3 DNA is TGCGCCAGCAGCCAAAAAGATGCTGCCCGATTAACCTACAATGAGCAGTTCTTC.

The V and J genes are TRBV5-6 and TRBJ2-3, with no clear D. V was trimmed by 5 bases and J by 3 bases, leaving 7 bases between them. From germline, CDR1 is SGHDT and CDR2 YYEEEE. The CDR3 loop spans 12 amino acids. The CDR3 spells CASSYATDTQYF. The CDR3 DNA sequence: TGTGCCAGCAGTTACGCTACAGATACGCAGTATTTT.

The rearrangement uses TRBV11-3 and TRBJ2-2; D call uncertain. The CDR3 spans 12 residues. CDR1 and CDR2 (germline): SGHNT, YENEEA. V lost 5 bases, J lost 2 bases, and 3 bases lay in between. The CDR3 bases are TGTGCCAGCAGCCCTAACACCGGGGAGCTGTTTTTT. This gives the protein CASSPNTGELFF.

This clone was seen once. The chain combines TRBV9 with TRBJ1-3; D perhaps matches TRBD1 (5 bases). The CDR3 is made up of 16 amino acids. V was clipped by 3 bases and J by 4 bases, with 17 bases between them. Germline V CDR1 and CDR2: SGDLS, YYNGEE. CDR3 loop: CASSAQGPRTGNTIYF. CDR3 nucleotide sequence: TGTGCCAGCAGCGCCCAGGGACCTAGGACGGGAAACACCATATATTTT.

This clone was detected once. This chain joins TRBV7-6 and TRBJ2-3; TRBD1 is a possible D gene (7 bases). This CDR3 contains 19 residues. Trimming removed 2 bases at V and 0 bases at J, with 21 bases between. Germline values: CDR1 SGHVS, CDR2 FNYEAQ. The CDR3 DNA reads as TGTGCCAGCAGCTTAAAGGCTCGGGGGAACAGGGGTAGCACAGATACGCAGTATTTT. Translated: CASSLKARGNRGSTDTQYF.

The V and J genes are TRBV28 and TRBJ1-4; D might be TRBD1 (5 bases). CDR1 is MDHEN, CDR2 SYDVKM, per germline. The CDR3 contains 16 residues. Trimming took 5 bases from V and 7 from J, leaving 20 bases between them. The CDR3 is CASSITPGMRFEKLFF. The CDR3 DNA sequence: TGTGCCAGCAGTATTACCCCAGGGATGAGATTTGAAAAACTGTTTTTT.

This chain joins TRBV7-3 and TRBJ2-7, with TRBD1 as a possible D gene (6 bases). The CDR3 covers 13 residues. Per germline, CDR1 SGHTA and CDR2 FQGTGA. Trimming stripped 5 bases from V and 3 bases from J, with 11 bases between. The CDR3 DNA sequence: TGTGCCAGCAGCGCCCAAGGGGGCTACGAGCAGTACTTC. This codes for CASSAQGGYEQYF.

This sequence joins TRBV11-2 and TRBJ2-7, with D uncertain. The CDR3 spans 12 residues. Germline CDR1 SGHAT, CDR2 FQNNGV. V lost 6 bases to trimming and J lost 1 base, with 7 bases between them. The CDR3: CASSTSSYEQYF. The CDR3 region has the DNA TGTGCCAGCAGTACCAGTTCCTACGAGCAGTACTTC.

This chain connects TRBV5-4 to TRBJ2-3; D unclear. Germline loops: CDR1 SGHNT, CDR2 YYREEE (reference sequence). The CDR3 contains 16 residues. V was clipped by 4 bases and J by 0 bases, with 15 bases between them. The CDR3 nucleotides read TGTGCCAGCAGCCTGCCGAGACTGCTGAGCACAGATACGCAGTATTTT. This sequence encodes CASSLPRLLSTDTQYF. The whole variable domain, remainder taken from reference TRBV5-4 and TRBJ2-3, is ETGVTQSPTHLIKTRGQQVTLRCSSQSGHNTVSWYQQALGQGPQFIFQYYREEENGRGNFPPRFSGLQFPNYSSELNVNALELDDSALYLCASSLPRLLSTDTQYFGPGTRLTVL.

V and J are TRBV6-4 and TRBJ1-2; 9 bases are a match to TRBD1. This CDR3 contains 15 residues. The germline CDR1 and CDR2 sequences are MRHNA and SNTAGT. V lost 2 bases to trimming and J lost 6 bases; unmatched junction nucleotides: 7. CDR3 amino acids: CASSDEWTGVDGYTF. As DNA, the CDR3 is TGTGCCAGCAGTGACGAATGGACAGGGGTTGATGGCTACACCTTC.

V usage is TRBV28 and J usage is TRBJ2-1, with D possibly matching TRBD1 (5 bases). In germline, CDR1 is MDHEN, CDR2 SYDVKM. The CDR3 runs to 15 residues. Trimming removed 3 bases from V and 7 bases from J, with 16 bases in between. CDR3 region: CASSFMKIPGNEQFF. CDR3 DNA: TGTGCCAGCAGTTTTATGAAGATCCCAGGGAATGAGCAGTTCTTC.

The rearrangement links TRBV4-3 to TRBJ2-6, with D uncertain. The germline CDR1 and CDR2 sequences are LGHNA and YSLEER. This CDR3 region has 16 residues. V was cut by 4 bases and J by 0 bases, with 10 bases left in between. CDR3 DNA: TGCGCCAGCAGCCGCTTAATGAGCTCTGGGGCCAACGTCCTGACTTTC. This gives the protein CASSRLMSSGANVLTF.

V gene TRBV5-1 combines with J gene TRBJ1-1, with a weak D call TRBD1 (6 bases). The germline V and J ends were trimmed by 4 bases and 1 base, with 17 bases remaining between them. In germline, CDR1 is SGHRS, CDR2 YFSETQ. The CDR3 is 16 amino acids. Written as DNA, the CDR3 is TGCGCCAGCAGCCCGCGGGGGGGGGCGGCGAACACTGAAGCTTTCTTT. The encoded protein is CASSPRGGAANTEAFF.

This chain uses TRBV28 with TRBJ2-3; a possible D gene is TRBD1 (6 bases). This CDR3 is built from 15 residues. Germline V lookup: CDR1 MDHEN, CDR2 SYDVKM. V lost 6 bases to trimming and J lost 2 bases, with 15 bases between them. The CDR3 spells CASSHDRLNTDTQYF. The CDR3 coding sequence is TGTGCCAGCAGCCACGACAGGTTAAACACAGATACGCAGTATTTT.

J is TRBJ2-7 and V is TRBV28; 11 nucleotides match TRBD2. Per the germline V gene, CDR1 is MDHEN and CDR2 is SYDVKM. This CDR3 region has 14 residues. The V and J ends lost 6 bases and 2 bases, in that order; junction bases with no gene match: 3. This CDR3 is CASRSSGGTYEQYF. CDR3 in DNA: TGTGCCAGCAGGTCTAGCGGGGGGACCTACGAGCAGTACTTC.

The chain has TRBV9 and TRBJ2-1; D is ambiguous. This CDR3 contains 12 residues. Per germline, CDR1 SGDLS and CDR2 YYNGEE. The ends were cut back, 0 bases at V and 7 bases at J, with 5 bases in the middle. The CDR3 bases are TGTGCCAGCAGCGTAGGGTTAAATGAGCAGTTCTTC. Amino acids: CASSVGLNEQFF.

V usage is TRBV28 and J usage is TRBJ1-2; tentative D call: TRBD1 (5 bases). The germline V gene has CDR1 MDHEN and CDR2 SYDVKM. The V and J ends lost 5 bases and 5 bases respectively, with 15 bases between them. This CDR3 has 14 residues. Written as DNA, the CDR3 is TGTGCCAGCAGTATAAGGGGACGGAAATATGGCTACACCTTC. This encodes CASSIRGRKYGYTF.

The gene calls are TRBV5-1 and TRBJ1-2; D is perhaps TRBD1 (6 bases). Looked up from germline, CDR1 is SGHRS and CDR2 is YFSETQ. This CDR3 has 15 residues. With 3 bases removed from V and 2 bases from J, the gap between germline ends came to 14 bases. The chain's CDR3 is CASSSEGVTNYGYTF. Here the CDR3 DNA reads TGCGCCAGCAGCTCGGAGGGGGTGACGAACTATGGCTACACCTTC. The full variable domain, with the rest looked up from reference TRBV5-1 and TRBJ1-2, is KAGVTQTPRYLIKTRGQQVTLSCSPISGHRSVSWYQQTPGQGLQFLFEYFSETQRNKGNFPGRFSGRQFSNSRSEMNVSTLELGDSALYLCASSSEGVTNYGYTFGSGTRLTVV.

V and J are TRBV4-2 and TRBJ2-5; 9 nucleotides agree with TRBD2. Trimming took 3 bases from V and 4 from J; bases not matched to a gene: 12. This CDR3 contains 17 residues. Germline V CDR1 and CDR2: LGHNA, YNFKEQ. The CDR3: CASSHSGPAGGPETQYF. The CDR3 DNA sequence: TGTGCCAGCAGCCACTCCGGGCCAGCGGGAGGCCCAGAGACCCAGTACTTC.

This chain connects TRBV29-1 to TRBJ2-7, with D possibly TRBD1 on 8 matching bases. Germline V CDR1 and CDR2: SQVTM, ANQGSEA. The CDR3 is 12 residues long. Trimming cost V 7 bases and J 4 bases, with 14 bases left between them. CDR3 protein: CSGGQGGYEQYF. In nucleotides, the CDR3 is TGCAGCGGAGGACAGGGAGGGTACGAGCAGTACTTC.

The chain combines TRBV30 with TRBJ1-2, with D uncertain. The CDR3 runs to 11 residues. V lost 2 bases and J 2 bases, leaving 3 bases between the germline ends. CDR1 and CDR2 (germline): GTSNPN, SVGIG (reference sequence). Here the CDR3 DNA reads TGTGCCTGGAGTCAAAACTATGGCTACACCTTC. Translating gives CAWSQNYGYTF.